One sample yielded the 5 T cell receptor beta chains listed below, sequenced in a study of human T cells and chemical hapten exposure. Time point here: pre-sensitization, week 0. Described treatment: therapeutic diphenylcyclopropenone sensitization with weekly scalp DPC. A single record per CDR3 protein comes from TCRdb applying MiXCR to the RACE reads. The data hold roughly 380,000 distinct CDR3 sequences, with 5.1% observed a single time. The material sequenced was whole blood, taken in connection with sensitization to the hapten diphenylcyclopropenone (DPC). The receptors here all came from a woman aged 50 to 65 with alopecia areata. Some clones in this sample may be carry-over from other donors' samples.

This clonotype appeared many times. This chain joins TRBV7-9 and TRBJ1-4, with D possibly TRBD1 on 5 matching bases. The germline V gene has CDR1 SEHNR and CDR2 FQNEAQ (reference sequence). Trimming left V 6 bases short and J 0 bases short, with 14 bases between. This CDR3 region has 16 residues. CDR3 nucleotides: TGTGCCAGCAGTCGGTGGGGCGGTGCAACTAATGAAAAACTGTTTTTT. It codes for CASSRWGGATNEKLFF.

This clonotype was found a few times. The chain employs TRBV12-3 or TRBV12-4 and TRBJ1-4; D is ambiguous. The germline V and J ends were trimmed by 4 bases and 5 bases, with 11 bases remaining between them. This CDR3 comprises 14 residues. The CDR3 spells CASSSVAANEKLFF. CDR3 sequence (DNA): TGTGCCAGCAGTTCGGTGGCCGCAAATGAAAAACTGTTTTTT.

This clonotype was seen many times. J is TRBJ1-4 and V is TRBV6-2 or TRBV6-3; D is uncertain. Trimming took off 2 bases at V and 10 bases at J, with 5 bases between the two ends. The CDR3 is 11 amino acids. CDR1 MNHEY and CDR2 SVGEGT come from the germline V gene. CDR3 loop: CASSYKGKLFF. CDR3 in DNA: TGTGCCAGCAGTTACAAGGGAAAACTGTTTTTT.

This clonotype has more than one count but fewer than ten. V gene TRBV6-6 combines with J gene TRBJ2-1; 8 bases are a match to TRBD1. Losses at the gene ends were 8 bases for V and 12 bases for J; bases not matched to a gene: 6. The length of the CDR3 is 11 residues. Germline values: CDR1 MNHNY, CDR2 SVGAGI (reference sequence). This CDR3 reads CASAGGHLQFF. DNA for the CDR3: TGTGCCAGCGCAGGGGGCCACCTGCAGTTCTTC.

There are a few counts of this clonotype. The J gene is TRBJ2-2, the V gene TRBV28, with 11 bases identical to TRBD2. CDR3 length equals 17 residues. Unmatched junction bases numbered 10, after V lost 6 bases and J lost 4 bases. The V gene's germline CDR1 is MDHEN and CDR2 SYDVKM. CDR3 loop: CASSPPLAGGGTGELFF. CDR3 nucleotide sequence: TGTGCCAGCAGCCCCCCTCTAGCGGGAGGTGGCACCGGGGAGCTGTTTTTT. Combining the CDR3 with reference TRBV28 and TRBJ2-2 gives the whole variable domain DVKVTQSSRYLVKRTGEKVFLECVQDMDHENMFWYRQDPGLGLRLIYFSYDVKMKEKGDIPEGYSVSREKKERFSLILESASTNQTSMYLCASSPPLAGGGTGELFFGEGSRLTVL.